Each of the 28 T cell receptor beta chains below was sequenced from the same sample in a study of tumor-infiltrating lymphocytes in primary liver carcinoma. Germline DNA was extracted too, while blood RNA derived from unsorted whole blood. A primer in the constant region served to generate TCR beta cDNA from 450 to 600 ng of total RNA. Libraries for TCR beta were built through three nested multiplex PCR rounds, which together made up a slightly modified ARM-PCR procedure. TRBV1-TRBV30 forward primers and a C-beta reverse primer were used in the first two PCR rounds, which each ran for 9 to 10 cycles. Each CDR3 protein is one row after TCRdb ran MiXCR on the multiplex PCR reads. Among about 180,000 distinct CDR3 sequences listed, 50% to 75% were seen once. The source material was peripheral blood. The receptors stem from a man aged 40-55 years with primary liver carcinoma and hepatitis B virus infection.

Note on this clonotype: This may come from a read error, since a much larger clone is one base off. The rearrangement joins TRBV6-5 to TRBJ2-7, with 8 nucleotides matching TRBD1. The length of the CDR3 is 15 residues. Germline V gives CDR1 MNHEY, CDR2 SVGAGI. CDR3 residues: CASSSGQGDPYKQYF. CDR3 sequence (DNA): TGTGCCAGCAGCTCTGGACAGGGTGACCCCTACAAGCAGTACTTC.

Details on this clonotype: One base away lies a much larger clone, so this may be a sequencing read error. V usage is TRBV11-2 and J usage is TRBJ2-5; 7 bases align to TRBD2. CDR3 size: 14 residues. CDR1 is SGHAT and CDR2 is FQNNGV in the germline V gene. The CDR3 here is CVSSFREAQETQYF. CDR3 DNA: TGTGTCAGCAGCTTTCGGGAGGCGCAAGAGACCCAGTACTTC.

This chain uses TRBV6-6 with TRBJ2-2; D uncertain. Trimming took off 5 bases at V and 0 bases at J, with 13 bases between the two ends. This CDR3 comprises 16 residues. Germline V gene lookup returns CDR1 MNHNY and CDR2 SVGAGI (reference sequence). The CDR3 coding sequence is TGTGCCAGCAGTCCCCTAGTGGCCGCGAACACCGGGGAGCTGTTTTTT. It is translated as CASSPLVAANTGELFF.

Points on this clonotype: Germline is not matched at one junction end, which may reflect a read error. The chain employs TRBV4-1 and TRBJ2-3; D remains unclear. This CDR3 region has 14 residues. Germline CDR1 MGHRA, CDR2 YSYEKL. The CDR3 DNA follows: TGCGCCAGCAACCAAGATCCCTTATCAAATACGCAGTATTTT. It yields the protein CASNQDPLSNTQYF.

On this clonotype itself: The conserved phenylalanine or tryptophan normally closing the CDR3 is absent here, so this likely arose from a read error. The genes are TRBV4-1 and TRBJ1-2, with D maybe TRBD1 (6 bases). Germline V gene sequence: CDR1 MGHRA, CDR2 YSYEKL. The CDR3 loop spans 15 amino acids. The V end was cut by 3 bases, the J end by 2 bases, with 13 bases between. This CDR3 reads CASSQGAGTNYGYTY. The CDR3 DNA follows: TGCGCCAGCAGCCAGGGGGCAGGAACAAACTATGGCTACACCTAC.

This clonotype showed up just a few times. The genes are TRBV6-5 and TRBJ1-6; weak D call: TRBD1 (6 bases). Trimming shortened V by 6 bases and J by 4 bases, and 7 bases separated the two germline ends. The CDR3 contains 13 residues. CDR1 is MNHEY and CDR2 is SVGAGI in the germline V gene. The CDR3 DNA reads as TGTGCCAGCAGAACAGGGTATAATTCACCCCTCCACTTT. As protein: CASRTGYNSPLHF.

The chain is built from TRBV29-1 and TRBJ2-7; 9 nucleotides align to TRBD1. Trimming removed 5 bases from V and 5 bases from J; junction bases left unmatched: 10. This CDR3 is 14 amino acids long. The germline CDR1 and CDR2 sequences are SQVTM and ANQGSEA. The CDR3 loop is CSVSPGQGRHEQYF. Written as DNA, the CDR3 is TGCAGCGTTTCTCCGGGACAGGGACGACACGAGCAGTACTTC.

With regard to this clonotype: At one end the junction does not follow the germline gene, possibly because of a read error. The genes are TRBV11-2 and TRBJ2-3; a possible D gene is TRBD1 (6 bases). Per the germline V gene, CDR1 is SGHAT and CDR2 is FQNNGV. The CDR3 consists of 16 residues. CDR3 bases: TGTGCCAGCAGCTTAGGGCTTTGGGGGACATCAGATACGGAGTATTTT. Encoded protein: CASSLGLWGTSDTEYF.

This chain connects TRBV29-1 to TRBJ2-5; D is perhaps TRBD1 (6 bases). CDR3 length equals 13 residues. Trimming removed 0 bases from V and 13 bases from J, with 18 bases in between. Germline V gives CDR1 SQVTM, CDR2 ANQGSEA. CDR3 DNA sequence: TGCAGCGTTGAAGAGGAGGAGGCCTTCAGGGGGTACTTC. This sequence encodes CSVEEEEAFRGYF. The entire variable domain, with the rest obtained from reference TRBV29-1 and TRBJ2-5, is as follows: SAVISQKPSRDICQRGTSLTIQCQVDSQVTMMFWYRQQPGQSLTLIATANQGSEATYESGFVIDKFPISRPNLTFSTLTVSNMSPEDSSIYLCSVEEEEAFRGYFGPGTRLLVL.

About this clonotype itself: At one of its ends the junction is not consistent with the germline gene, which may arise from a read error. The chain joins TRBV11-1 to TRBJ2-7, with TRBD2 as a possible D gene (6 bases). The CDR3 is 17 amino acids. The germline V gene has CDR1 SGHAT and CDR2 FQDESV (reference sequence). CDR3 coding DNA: TGTGCCGGCAGCGCTTCGCTCTTTAGCGGAAGCTCGTACGAGCAGTACTTC. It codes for CAGSASLFSGSSYEQYF.

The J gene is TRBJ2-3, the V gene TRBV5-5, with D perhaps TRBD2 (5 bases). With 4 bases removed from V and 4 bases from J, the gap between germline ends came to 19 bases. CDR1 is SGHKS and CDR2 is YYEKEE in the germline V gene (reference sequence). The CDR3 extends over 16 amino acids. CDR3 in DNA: TGTGCCAGCAGCCCGAGGGTGGCGTTCATCGCAGATACGCAGTATTTT. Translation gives CASSPRVAFIADTQYF. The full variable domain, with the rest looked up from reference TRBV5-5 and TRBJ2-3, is DAGVTQSPTHLIKTRGQQVTLRCSPISGHKSVSWYQQVLGQGPQFIFQYYEKEERGRGNFPDRFSARQFPNYSSELNVNALLLGDSALYLCASSPRVAFIADTQYFGPGTRLTVL.

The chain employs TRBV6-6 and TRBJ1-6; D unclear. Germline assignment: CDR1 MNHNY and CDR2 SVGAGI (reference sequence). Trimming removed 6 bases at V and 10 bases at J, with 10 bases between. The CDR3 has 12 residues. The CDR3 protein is CASRPPGSPLHF. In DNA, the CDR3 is TGTGCCAGCAGGCCCCCGGGATCACCCCTCCACTTT.

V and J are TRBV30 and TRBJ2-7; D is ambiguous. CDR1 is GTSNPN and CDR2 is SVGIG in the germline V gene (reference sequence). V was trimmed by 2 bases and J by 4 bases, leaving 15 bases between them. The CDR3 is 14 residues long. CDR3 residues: CAWSRPPKTYEQYF. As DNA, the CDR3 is TGTGCCTGGAGTCGGCCCCCGAAGACATACGAGCAGTACTTC.

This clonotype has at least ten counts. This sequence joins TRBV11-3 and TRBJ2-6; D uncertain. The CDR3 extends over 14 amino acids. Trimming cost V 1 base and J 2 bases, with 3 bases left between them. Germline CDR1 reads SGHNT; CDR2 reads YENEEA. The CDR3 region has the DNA TGTGCCAGCAGCTTAGGGGCTGGGGCCAACGTCCTGACTTTC. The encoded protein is CASSLGAGANVLTF.

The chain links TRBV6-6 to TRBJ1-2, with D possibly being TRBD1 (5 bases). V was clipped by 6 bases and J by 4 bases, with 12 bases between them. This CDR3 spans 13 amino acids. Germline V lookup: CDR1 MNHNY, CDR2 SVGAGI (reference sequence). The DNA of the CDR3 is TGTGCCAGCAGGTCAGGGTGTAGCTATGGCTACACCTTC. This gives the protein CASRSGCSYGYTF.

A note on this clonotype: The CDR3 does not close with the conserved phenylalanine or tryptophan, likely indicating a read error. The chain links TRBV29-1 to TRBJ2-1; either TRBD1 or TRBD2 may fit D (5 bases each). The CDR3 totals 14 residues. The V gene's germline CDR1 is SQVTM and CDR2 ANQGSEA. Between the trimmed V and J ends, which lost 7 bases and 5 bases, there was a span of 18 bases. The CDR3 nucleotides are TGCAGCGCCCCTAGCAGGGTGGTCAACAATGAGCAGTTCTCC. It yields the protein CSAPSRVVNNEQFS.

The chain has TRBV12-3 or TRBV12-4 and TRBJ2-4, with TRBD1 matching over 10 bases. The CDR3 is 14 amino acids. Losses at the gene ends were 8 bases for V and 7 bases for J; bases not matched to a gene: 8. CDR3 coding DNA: TGTGCCAGCCGCGCCGGGACAGGGGTGAACATTCAGTACTTC. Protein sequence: CASRAGTGVNIQYF.

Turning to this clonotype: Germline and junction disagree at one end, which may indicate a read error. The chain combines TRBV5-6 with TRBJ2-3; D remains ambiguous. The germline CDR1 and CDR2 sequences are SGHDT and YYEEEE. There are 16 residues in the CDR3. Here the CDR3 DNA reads TGTACCAGCAGCTTGGGAACGCGGCACCTCACAGATACGCAGTATTTT. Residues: CTSSLGTRHLTDTQYF.

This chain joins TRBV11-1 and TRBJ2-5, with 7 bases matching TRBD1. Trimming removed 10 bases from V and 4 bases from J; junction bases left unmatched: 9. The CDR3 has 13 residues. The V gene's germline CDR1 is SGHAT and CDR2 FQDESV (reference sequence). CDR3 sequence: CANSQGQRETQYF. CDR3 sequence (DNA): TGTGCCAACAGTCAGGGACAGAGAGAGACCCAGTACTTC. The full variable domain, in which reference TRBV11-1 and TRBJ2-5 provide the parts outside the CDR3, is EAEVAQSPRYKITEKSQAVAFWCDPISGHATLYWYRQILGQGPELLVQFQDESVVDDSQLPKDRFSAERLKGVDSTLKIQPAELGDSAMYLCANSQGQRETQYFGPGTRLLVL.

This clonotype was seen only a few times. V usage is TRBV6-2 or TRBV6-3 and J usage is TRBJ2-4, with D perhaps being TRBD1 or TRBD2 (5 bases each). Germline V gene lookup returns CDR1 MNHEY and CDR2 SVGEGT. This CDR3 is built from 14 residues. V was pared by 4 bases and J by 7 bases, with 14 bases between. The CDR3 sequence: CASSFWGISNIQYF. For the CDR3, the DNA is TGTGCCAGCAGTTTCTGGGGGATTTCGAACATTCAGTACTTC.

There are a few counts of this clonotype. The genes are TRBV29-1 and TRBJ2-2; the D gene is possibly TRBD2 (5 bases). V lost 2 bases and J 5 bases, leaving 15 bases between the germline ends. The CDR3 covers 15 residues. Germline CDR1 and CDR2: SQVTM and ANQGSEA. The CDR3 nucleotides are TGCAGCGTTGAAACGGTAGCGCATCCAACCGGGGAGCTGTTTTTT. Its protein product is CSVETVAHPTGELFF.

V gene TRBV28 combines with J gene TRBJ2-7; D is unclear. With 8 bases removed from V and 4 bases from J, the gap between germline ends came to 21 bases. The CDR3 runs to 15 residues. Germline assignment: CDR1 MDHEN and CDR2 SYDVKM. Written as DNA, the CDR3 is TGTGCCAGCCTACCAGGCGGCCTGGGTCCGTACGAGCAGTACTTC. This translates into CASLPGGLGPYEQYF.

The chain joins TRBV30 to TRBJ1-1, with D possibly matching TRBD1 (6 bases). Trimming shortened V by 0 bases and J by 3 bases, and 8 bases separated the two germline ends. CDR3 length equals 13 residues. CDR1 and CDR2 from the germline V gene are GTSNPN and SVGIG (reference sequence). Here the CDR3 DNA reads TGTGCCTGGAGTGTTGCAGGGGACACTGAAGCTTTCTTT. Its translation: CAWSVAGDTEAFF.

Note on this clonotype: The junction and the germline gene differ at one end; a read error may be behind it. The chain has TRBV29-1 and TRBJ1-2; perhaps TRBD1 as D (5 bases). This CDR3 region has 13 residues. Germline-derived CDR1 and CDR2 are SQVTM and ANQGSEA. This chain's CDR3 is CSVTHGHDYGNTF. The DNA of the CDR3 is TGCAGCGTTACCCACGGACACGACTATGGCAACACCTTC.

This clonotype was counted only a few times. As DNA, the CDR3 is TGTGCCAGCAGTGAAGCACGGGTTAGCTCCTATAATTCACCCCTCCACTTT. Translating gives CASSEARVSSYNSPLHF. The rearrangement links TRBV6-1 to TRBJ1-6; D gene ambiguous. V was clipped by 0 bases and J by 0 bases, with 9 bases between them. The CDR3 totals 17 residues. Germline loops: CDR1 MNHNS, CDR2 SASEGT.

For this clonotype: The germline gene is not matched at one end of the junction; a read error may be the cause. The CDR3 loop reads CTISVPGQGATEQYF. CDR3 nucleotides: TGTACCATCAGTGTACCGGGACAGGGGGCGACCGAGCAGTACTTC. V gene TRBV10-3 combines with J gene TRBJ2-7, with 12 bases aligning to TRBD1. Per the germline V gene, CDR1 is ENHRY and CDR2 is SYGVKD. This CDR3 has 15 amino acids.

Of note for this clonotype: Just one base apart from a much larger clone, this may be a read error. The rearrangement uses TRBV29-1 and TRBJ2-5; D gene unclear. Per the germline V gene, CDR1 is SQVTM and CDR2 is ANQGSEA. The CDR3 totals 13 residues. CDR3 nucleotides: TGCAGAGTTGAAAGGCAGGCCCGAGAGACCCAGTACTTC. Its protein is CRVERQARETQYF.

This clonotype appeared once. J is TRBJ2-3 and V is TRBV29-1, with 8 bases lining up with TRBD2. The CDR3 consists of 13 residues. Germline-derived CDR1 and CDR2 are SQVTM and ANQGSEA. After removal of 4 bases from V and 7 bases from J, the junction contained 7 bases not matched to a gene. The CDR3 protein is CSVVLSGGYTQYF. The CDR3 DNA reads TGCAGCGTTGTCCTATCGGGAGGGTATACGCAGTATTTT.